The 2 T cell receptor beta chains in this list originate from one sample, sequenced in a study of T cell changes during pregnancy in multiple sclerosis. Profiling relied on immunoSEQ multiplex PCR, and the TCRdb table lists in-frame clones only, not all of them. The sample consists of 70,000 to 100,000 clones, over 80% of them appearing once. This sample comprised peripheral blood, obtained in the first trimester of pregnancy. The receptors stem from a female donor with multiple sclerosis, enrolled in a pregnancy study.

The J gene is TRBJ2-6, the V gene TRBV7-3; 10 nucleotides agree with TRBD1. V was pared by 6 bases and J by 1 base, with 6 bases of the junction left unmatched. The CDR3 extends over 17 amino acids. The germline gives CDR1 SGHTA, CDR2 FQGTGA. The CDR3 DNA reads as TGTGCCAGCAGGCCGGGACAGGGGATATCTGGGGCCAACGTCCTGACTTTC. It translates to CASRPGQGISGANVLTF.

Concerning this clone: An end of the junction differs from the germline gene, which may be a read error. CDR3 in amino acids: CASSYGMALGQLHF. The CDR3 DNA sequence: TGTGCCAGCAGTTACGGAATGGCCCTGGGACAGCTCCACTTC. The rearrangement joins TRBV6-6 to TRBJ2-7; 7 bases match TRBD1. Germline CDR1 MNHNY, CDR2 SVGAGI (reference sequence). The CDR3 is made up of 14 amino acids.